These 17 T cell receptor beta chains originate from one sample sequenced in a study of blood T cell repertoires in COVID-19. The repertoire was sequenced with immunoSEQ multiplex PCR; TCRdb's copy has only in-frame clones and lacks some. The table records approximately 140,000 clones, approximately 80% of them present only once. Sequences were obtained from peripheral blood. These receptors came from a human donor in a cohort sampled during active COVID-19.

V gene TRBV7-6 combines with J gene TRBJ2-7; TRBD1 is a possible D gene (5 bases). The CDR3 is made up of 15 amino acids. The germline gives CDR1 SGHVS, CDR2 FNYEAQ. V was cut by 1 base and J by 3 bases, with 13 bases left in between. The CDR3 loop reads CASSLGAGKGYEQYF. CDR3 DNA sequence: TGTGCCAGCAGCTTAGGGGCAGGGAAAGGCTACGAGCAGTACTTC.

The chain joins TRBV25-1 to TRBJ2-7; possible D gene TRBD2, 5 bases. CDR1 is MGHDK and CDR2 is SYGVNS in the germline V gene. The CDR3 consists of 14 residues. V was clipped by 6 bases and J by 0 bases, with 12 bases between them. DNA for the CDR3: TGTGCCAGCAGAGGCGGGCTAAGCTCCTACGAGCAGTACTTC. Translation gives CASRGGLSSYEQYF.

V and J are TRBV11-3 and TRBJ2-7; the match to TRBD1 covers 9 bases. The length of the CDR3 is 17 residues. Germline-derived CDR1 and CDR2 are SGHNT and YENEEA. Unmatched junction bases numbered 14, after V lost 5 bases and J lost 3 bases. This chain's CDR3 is CASSQYREPGQGYEQYF. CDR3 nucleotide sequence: TGTGCCAGCAGCCAATACCGAGAGCCGGGACAGGGCTACGAGCAGTACTTC. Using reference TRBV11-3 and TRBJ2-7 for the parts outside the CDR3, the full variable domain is EAGVVQSPRYKIIEKKQPVAFWCNPISGHNTLYWYLQNLGQGPELLIRYENEEAVDDSQLPKDRFSAERLKGVDSTLKIQPAELGDSAVYLCASSQYREPGQGYEQYFGPGTRLTVT.

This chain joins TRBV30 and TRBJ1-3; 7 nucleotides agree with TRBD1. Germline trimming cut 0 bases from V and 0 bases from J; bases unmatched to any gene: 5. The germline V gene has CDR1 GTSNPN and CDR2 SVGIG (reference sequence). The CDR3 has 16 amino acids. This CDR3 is CAWSVRGTVSGNTIYF. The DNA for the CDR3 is TGTGCCTGGAGTGTACGTGGGACAGTCTCTGGAAACACCATATATTTT.

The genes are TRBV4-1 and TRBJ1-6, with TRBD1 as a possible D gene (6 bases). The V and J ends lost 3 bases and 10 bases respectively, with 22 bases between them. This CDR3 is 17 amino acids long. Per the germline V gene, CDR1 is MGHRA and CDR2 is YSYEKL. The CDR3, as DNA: TGCGCCAGCAGCCATCTCCCAGGCGGGCAGGGGAGCTCACCCCTCCACTTT. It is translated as CASSHLPGGQGSSPLHF.

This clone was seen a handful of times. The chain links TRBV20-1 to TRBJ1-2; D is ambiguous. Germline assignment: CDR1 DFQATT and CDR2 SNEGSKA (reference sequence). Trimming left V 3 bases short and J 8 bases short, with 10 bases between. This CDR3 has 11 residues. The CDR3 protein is CSASEAFGYTF. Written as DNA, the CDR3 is TGCAGTGCTAGTGAAGCTTTCGGCTACACCTTC.

The chain's CDR3 is CASSVEGGREQYF. DNA for the CDR3: TGTGCCAGCAGCGTAGAGGGGGGGCGCGAGCAGTACTTC. This chain joins TRBV9 and TRBJ2-7, with a weak D call TRBD2 (7 bases). V lost 0 bases and J lost 6, with 10 bases in between. The CDR3 consists of 13 residues. The germline V gene encodes CDR1 SGDLS and CDR2 YYNGEE.

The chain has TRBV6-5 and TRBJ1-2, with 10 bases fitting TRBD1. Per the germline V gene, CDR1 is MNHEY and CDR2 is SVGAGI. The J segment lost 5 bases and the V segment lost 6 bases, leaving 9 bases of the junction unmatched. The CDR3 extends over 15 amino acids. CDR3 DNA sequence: TGTGCCAGCAGCCCCACCGGGACAGGGGTTTATGGCTACACCTTC. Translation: CASSPTGTGVYGYTF.

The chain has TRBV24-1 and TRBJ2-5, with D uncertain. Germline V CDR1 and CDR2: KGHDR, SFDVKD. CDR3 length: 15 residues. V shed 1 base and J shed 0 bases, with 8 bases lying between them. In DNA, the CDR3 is TGTGCCACCAGTGATTTCGGTCCTCACCAAGAGACCCAGTACTTC. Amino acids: CATSDFGPHQETQYF.

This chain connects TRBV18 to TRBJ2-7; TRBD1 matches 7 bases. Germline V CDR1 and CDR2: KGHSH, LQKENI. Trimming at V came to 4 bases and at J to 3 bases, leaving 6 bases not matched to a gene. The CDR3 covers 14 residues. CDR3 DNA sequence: TGTGCCAGCTCACAAGGACAGGTACTCTACGAGCAGTACTTC. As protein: CASSQGQVLYEQYF.

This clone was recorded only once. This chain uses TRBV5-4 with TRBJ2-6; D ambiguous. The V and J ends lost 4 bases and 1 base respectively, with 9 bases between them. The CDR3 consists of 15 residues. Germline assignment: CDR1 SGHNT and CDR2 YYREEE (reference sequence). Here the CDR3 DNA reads TGTGCCAGCAGCCTACCCGGGTCTGGGGCCAACGTCCTGACTTTC. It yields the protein CASSLPGSGANVLTF.

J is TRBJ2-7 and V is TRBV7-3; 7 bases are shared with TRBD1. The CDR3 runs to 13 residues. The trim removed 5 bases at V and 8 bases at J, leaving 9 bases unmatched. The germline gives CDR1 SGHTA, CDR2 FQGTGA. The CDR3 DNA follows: TGTGCCAGCAGCCGGGACAGCCCTGAGAAGCAGTACTTC. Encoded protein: CASSRDSPEKQYF. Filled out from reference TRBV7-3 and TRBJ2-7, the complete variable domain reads GAGVSQTPSNKVTEKGKYVELRCDPISGHTALYWYRQSLGQGPEFLIYFQGTGAADDSGLPNDRFFAVRPEGSVSTLKIQRTERGDSAVYLCASSRDSPEKQYFGPGTRLTVT.

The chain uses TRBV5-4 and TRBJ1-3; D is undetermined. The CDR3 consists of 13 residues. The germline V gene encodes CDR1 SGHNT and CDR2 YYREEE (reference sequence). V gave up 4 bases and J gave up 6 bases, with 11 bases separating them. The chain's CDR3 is CASSQSSVNTIYF. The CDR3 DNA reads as TGTGCCAGCAGCCAATCCTCGGTAAACACCATATATTTT.

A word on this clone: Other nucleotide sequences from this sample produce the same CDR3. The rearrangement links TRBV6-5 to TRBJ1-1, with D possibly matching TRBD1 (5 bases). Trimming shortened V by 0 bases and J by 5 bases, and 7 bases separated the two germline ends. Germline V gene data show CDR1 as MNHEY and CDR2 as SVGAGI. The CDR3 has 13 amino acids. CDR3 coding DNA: TGTGCCAGCAGTTACTCGGGGGGGACTGAAGCTTTCTTT. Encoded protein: CASSYSGGTEAFF.

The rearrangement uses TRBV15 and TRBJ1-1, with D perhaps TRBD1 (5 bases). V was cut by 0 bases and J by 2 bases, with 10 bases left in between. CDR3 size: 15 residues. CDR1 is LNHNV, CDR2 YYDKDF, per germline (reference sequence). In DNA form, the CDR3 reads TGTGCCACCAGCAGAGATAAGGGGTTTAACACTGAAGCTTTCTTT. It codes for CATSRDKGFNTEAFF.

CDR3 amino acids: CASSPVTGVFSNTGELFF. CDR3 DNA: TGTGCCAGCAGCCCGGTGACAGGGGTTTTCTCGAACACCGGGGAGCTGTTTTTT. The gene calls are TRBV6-2 or TRBV6-3 and TRBJ2-2; 8 bases match TRBD1. Germline V gene sequence: CDR1 MNHEY, CDR2 SVGEGT. The junction had 12 bases not matched to a gene; V was cut back by 6 bases and J by 0 bases. The CDR3 covers 18 residues.

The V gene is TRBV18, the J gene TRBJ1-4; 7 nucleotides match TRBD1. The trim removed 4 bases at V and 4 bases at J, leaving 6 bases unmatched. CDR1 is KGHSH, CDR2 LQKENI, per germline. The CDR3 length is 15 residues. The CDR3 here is CASSHRRQGNEKLFF. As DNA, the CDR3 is TGTGCCAGCTCACATCGGAGACAGGGTAATGAAAAACTGTTTTTT. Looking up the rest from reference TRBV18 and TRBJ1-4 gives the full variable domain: NAGVMQNPRHLVRRRGQEARLRCSPMKGHSHVYWYRQLPEEGLKFMVYLQKENIIDESGMPKERFSAEFPKEGPSILRIQQVVRGDSAAYFCASSHRRQGNEKLFFGSGTQLSVL.